This is a list of T cell receptor beta chains from one sample in a study of shared clonotypes between healthy human individuals. Using immunoSEQ multiplex PCR, the repertoire was profiled, and TCRdb retains in-frame clones only, with some absent. Among about 2.2 million clones listed, about 93% were seen once. Sequencing was performed on naive CD8+ T cells from PBMCs. The receptors derive from a man aged 18 to 29 in good health. Some clones in this sample may be carry-over from other donors' samples. The CDR3 runs from the conserved cysteine through the conserved F or W. A D gene is named only where the DNA matches it firmly. Clone size is shown for a subset of rows, as once, few, many or a class of expanded clone.

j_call	d_call	clone_size	v_call	cdr3_aa	cdr3_nt
TRBJ2-5	NA	NA	TRBV5-4	CASSVHPPETQYF	TGTGCCAGCAGCGTTCACCCCCCAGAGACCCAGTACTTC
TRBJ2-7	TRBD1	NA	TRBV4-2	CASSQERSDRGSYEQYF	TGTGCCAGCAGCCAAGAGAGATCGGACAGGGGGTCCTACGAGCAGTACTTC
TRBJ2-7	NA	once	TRBV25-1	CASSPFVGRSLNEQYF	TGTGCCAGCAGTCCCTTTGTGGGACGGAGTCTGAACGAGCAGTACTTC
TRBJ1-5	NA	NA	TRBV14	CASSQDSIKGVSVYSNQPQHF	TGTGCCAGCAGCCAAGATTCAATTAAGGGTGTTTCGGTTTATAGCAATCAGCCCCAGCATTTT
TRBJ1-5	NA	NA	TRBV27	CASSLGGDQPQHF	TGTGCCAGCAGTTTAGGGGGGGATCAGCCCCAGCATTTT
TRBJ2-7	TRBD2	NA	TRBV9	CASSVYGGRDEQYF	TGTGCCAGCAGCGTATACGGCGGGAGAGACGAGCAGTACTTC
TRBJ2-7	TRBD2	NA	TRBV27	CASSSPLIAGVYEQYF	TGTGCCAGCAGTTCCCCCTTAATAGCGGGAGTCTACGAGCAGTACTTC
TRBJ1-1	TRBD1	NA	TRBV10-3	CAISDLRNRGQDTEAFF	TGTGCCATCAGTGATCTCAGAAACAGGGGGCAGGACACTGAAGCTTTCTTT
TRBJ2-7	TRBD1	NA	TRBV7-9	CASSHQSTGTFISYEQYF	TGTGCCAGCAGCCATCAATCGACAGGGACGTTTATATCCTACGAGCAGTACTTC
TRBJ1-2	NA	NA	TRBV5-4	CASSFPGTGMDYGYTF	TGTGCCAGCAGCTTCCCCGGGACCGGCATGGACTATGGCTACACCTTC
TRBJ2-3	TRBD1	NA	TRBV28	CASTLGQGSTDTQYF	TGTGCCAGCACCCTGGGACAGGGGAGCACAGATACGCAGTATTTT
TRBJ2-7	TRBD1	NA	TRBV27	CASSQTGVEQYF	TGTGCCAGCAGCCAAACAGGGGTCGAGCAGTACTTC
TRBJ2-3	NA	once	TRBV28	CASSLWDSTDTQYF	TGTGCCAGCAGTTTATGGGACAGCACAGATACGCAGTATTTT
TRBJ1-1	TRBD1	NA	TRBV2	CAILSGTGGAGAFF	TGTGCCATTCTAAGCGGGACAGGGGGCGCAGGAGCTTTCTTT
TRBJ2-7	TRBD2	NA	TRBV4-1	CASSYSIAGAHEQYF	TGCGCCAGCAGCTACTCGATAGCGGGAGCCCACGAGCAGTACTTC
TRBJ1-2	NA	NA	TRBV28	CASRKKIQGGYGYTF	TGTGCCAGCAGGAAAAAGATACAGGGAGGCTATGGCTACACCTTC
TRBJ2-7	NA	NA	TRBV18	CASSQGAGQIYEQYF	TGTGCCAGCTCACAGGGGGCGGGACAGATCTACGAGCAGTACTTC
TRBJ2-3	NA	NA	TRBV28	CASSLSYGTSSLSDTQYF	TGTGCCAGCAGTTTAAGTTACGGGACTTCGTCATTATCAGATACGCAGTATTTT
TRBJ1-2	NA	NA	TRBV4-1	CASSQGAGEGHGYTF	TGCGCCAGCAGCCAAGGGGCAGGGGAAGGGCATGGCTACACCTTC
TRBJ2-7	TRBD1	NA	TRBV19	CASKARTGGSSFYEQYF	TGTGCCAGTAAAGCCCGGACAGGGGGATCCAGCTTCTACGAGCAGTACTTC
TRBJ2-5	NA	NA	TRBV7-9	CASSLVGDDQETQYF	TGTGCCAGCAGCTTAGTCGGGGACGACCAAGAGACCCAGTACTTC
TRBJ2-1	TRBD2	NA	TRBV7-7	CASSLGVAGGNEQFF	TGTGCCAGCAGCTTAGGTGTAGCGGGAGGGAATGAGCAGTTCTTC
TRBJ2-5	TRBD2	NA	TRBV7-9	CASSSGTSGLETQYF	TGTGCCAGCAGTTCCGGGACTAGCGGGCTGGAGACCCAGTACTTC
TRBJ2-7	TRBD2	NA	TRBV15	CATSRGRGGPYEQYF	TGTGCCACCAGCAGGGGCCGGGGGGGACCCTACGAGCAGTACTTC
TRBJ1-2	NA	NA	TRBV6-5	CASTDDRFYGYTF	TGTGCCAGCACCGACGACAGATTCTATGGCTACACCTTC
TRBJ2-1	NA	once	TRBV25-1	CASSVQGYNEQFF	TGTGCCAGCAGTGTCCAGGGGTACAATGAGCAGTTCTTC
TRBJ2-1	NA	NA	TRBV11-3	CASSTKRDPPYNEQFF	TGTGCCAGCAGCACTAAACGGGACCCGCCCTACAATGAGCAGTTCTTC
TRBJ2-7	NA	NA	TRBV6-5	CASSYSTQGSEQYF	TGTGCCAGCAGTTACTCGACTCAGGGATCCGAGCAGTACTTC
TRBJ2-7	NA	NA	TRBV2	CASSDLLRSHEQYF	TGTGCCAGCAGTGACCTGCTCAGGTCCCACGAGCAGTACTTC
TRBJ2-1	TRBD1	NA	TRBV2	CASSGQGSYNEQFF	TGTGCCAGCAGTGGACAGGGATCCTACAATGAGCAGTTCTTC
TRBJ1-4	TRBD1	NA	TRBV9	CASSAGQVATNEKLFF	TGTGCCAGCAGCGCGGGACAGGTTGCAACTAATGAAAAACTGTTTTTT
TRBJ2-1	NA	NA	TRBV7-2	CASSLTGSSYNEQFF	TGTGCCAGCAGCTTAACGGGAAGCTCCTACAATGAGCAGTTCTTC
TRBJ1-1	TRBD1	NA	TRBV5-1	CASSYGQDRVTEAFF	TGCGCCAGCAGCTATGGACAGGATCGAGTCACTGAAGCTTTCTTT
TRBJ1-5	NA	NA	TRBV19	CASSAYGLANQPQHF	TGTGCCAGTAGCGCCTATGGGTTAGCAAATCAGCCCCAGCATTTT
TRBJ2-3	TRBD1	NA	TRBV5-5	CASSLIGQGTDTQYF	TGTGCCAGCAGCCTCATCGGACAGGGGACAGATACGCAGTATTTT
TRBJ2-7	NA	NA	TRBV9	CASSVGQGGNSYEQYF	TGTGCCAGCAGCGTAGGTCAGGGGGGAAACTCCTACGAGCAGTACTTC
TRBJ1-4	NA	NA	TRBV20-1	CSAGREKLFF	TGCAGTGCTGGTCGAGAAAAACTGTTTTTT
TRBJ2-7	NA	NA	TRBV6-1	CASQSNYEQYF	TGTGCCAGCCAGAGTAACTACGAGCAGTACTTC
TRBJ1-2	NA	NA	TRBV7-9	CASSSSALDPNYGYTF	TGTGCCAGCAGCTCCTCTGCCCTCGACCCTAACTATGGCTACACCTTC
TRBJ1-2	NA	NA	TRBV9	CASGHSPGRQNYGYTF	TGTGCCAGCGGCCATTCCCCGGGCAGGCAAAACTATGGCTACACCTTC
TRBJ2-3	NA	NA	TRBV13	CASSLLQGTDTQYF	TGTGCCAGCAGCTTACTTCAGGGCACAGATACGCAGTATTTT
TRBJ1-5	NA	NA	TRBV6-1	CASSEPHPQHF	TGTGCCAGCAGTGAACCCCATCCCCAGCATTTT
TRBJ1-2	NA	few	TRBV9	CASSVHTHEGNYGYTF	TGTGCCAGCAGCGTACATACACACGAGGGGAACTATGGCTACACCTTC
TRBJ2-1	NA	NA	TRBV6-1	CASSWTPNEQFF	TGTGCCAGCAGTTGGACCCCCAATGAGCAGTTCTTC
TRBJ2-7	TRBD2	NA	TRBV19	CASSRISGRASHEQYF	TGTGCCAGTAGTAGAATTAGCGGGAGGGCCTCCCACGAGCAGTACTTC
TRBJ1-1	NA	NA	TRBV27	CASSLFVGGIAEAFF	TGTGCCAGCAGTTTATTCGTAGGGGGGATAGCTGAAGCTTTCTTT
TRBJ1-1	NA	NA	TRBV27	CASSLWQGSNTEAFF	TGTGCCAGCAGTTTATGGCAGGGGTCAAACACTGAAGCTTTCTTT
TRBJ2-1	TRBD2	NA	TRBV7-2	CASSGTSGYNEQFF	TGTGCCAGCAGCGGGACTAGCGGGTACAATGAGCAGTTCTTC